The 16 T cell receptor beta chains listed next were all sequenced from one sample in a study of cytomegalovirus exposure and HLA in healthy donors. It was with 60 Vbeta and 13 Jbeta primers that the PCR ran. Measured with immunoSEQ multiplex PCR; TCRdb has only the in-frame clones, and not every one. This sample has about 160,000 clones, with 80% to 90% found just once. Material: PBMCs. The receptors shown here come from a male donor in good health and CMV-seronegative.

The chain recombines TRBV7-6 with TRBJ2-3, with D tentatively TRBD2 (7 bases). The CDR3 runs 14 residues. Germline V gene data show CDR1 as SGHVS and CDR2 as FNYEAQ. Trimming removed 5 bases at V and 6 bases at J, with 15 bases between. The CDR3 coding sequence is TGTGCCAGCAGCCCCGGACTAGGGGGGGATACGCAGTATTTT. This gives the protein CASSPGLGGDTQYF.

The rearrangement joins TRBV5-6 to TRBJ2-7, with D maybe TRBD1 (6 bases). Looked up from germline, CDR1 is SGHDT and CDR2 is YYEEEE. This CDR3 contains 16 residues. Trimming took off 3 bases at V and 3 bases at J, with 19 bases between the two ends. The CDR3 DNA reads TGTGCCAGCAGCTCCTCCTTACAGGGTGGGAGCTACGAGCAGTACTTC. Protein product: CASSSSLQGGSYEQYF. Using reference TRBV5-6 and TRBJ2-7 for the parts outside the CDR3, the full variable domain is DAGVTQSPTHLIKTRGQQVTLRCSPKSGHDTVSWYQQALGQGPQFIFQYYEEEERQRGNFPDRFSGHQFPNYSSELNVNALLLGDSALYLCASSSSLQGGSYEQYFGPGTRLTVT.

The CDR3: CASSIGRRQGDKNIQYF. As DNA, the CDR3 is TGTGCCAGTAGTATAGGTCGTAGGCAGGGCGACAAAAACATTCAGTACTTC. The J gene is TRBJ2-4, the V gene TRBV19, with a weak D call TRBD1 (5 bases). Looked up from germline, CDR1 is LNHDA and CDR2 is SQIVND (reference sequence). V lost 1 base and J lost 3, with 16 bases in between. This CDR3 is built from 17 residues.

The chain uses TRBV19 and TRBJ1-4; the D gene is possibly TRBD1 (5 bases). Trimming shortened V by 7 bases and J by 1 base, and 10 bases separated the two germline ends. Per the germline V gene, CDR1 is LNHDA and CDR2 is SQIVND (reference sequence). The CDR3 has 14 amino acids. CDR3 sequence (DNA): TGTGCCAGTATAAACGGGGGAACTAATGAAAAACTGTTTTTT. Its translation: CASINGGTNEKLFF.

The chain joins TRBV5-5 to TRBJ2-2; D perhaps matches TRBD1 (6 bases). Germline CDR1 and CDR2: SGHKS and YYEKEE (reference sequence). This CDR3 is built from 14 residues. Trimming took off 3 bases at V and 6 bases at J, with 12 bases between the two ends. The CDR3 DNA sequence: TGTGCCAGCAGCTCCCAGGGGATCGCCGGGGAGCTGTTTTTT. Protein product: CASSSQGIAGELFF. The full variable domain, completed using reference TRBV5-5 and TRBJ2-2, is DAGVTQSPTHLIKTRGQQVTLRCSPISGHKSVSWYQQVLGQGPQFIFQYYEKEERGRGNFPDRFSARQFPNYSSELNVNALLLGDSALYLCASSSQGIAGELFFGEGSRLTVL.

The chain employs TRBV2 and TRBJ1-2; TRBD1 might be the D (6 bases). The CDR3 extends over 13 amino acids. V was cut by 4 bases and J by 7 bases, with 13 bases left in between. CDR1 and CDR2 from the germline V gene are SNHLY and FYNNEI. CDR3 DNA: TGTGCCAGCAGTGGTACAGGGTTTGGTGGCTACACCTTC. Translating it yields CASSGTGFGGYTF.

This clone was observed once. V gene TRBV28 combines with J gene TRBJ1-3; tentatively, D is TRBD1 (6 bases). This CDR3 contains 16 residues. With 5 bases removed from V and 3 bases from J, the gap between germline ends came to 17 bases. Germline V CDR1 and CDR2: MDHEN, SYDVKM. CDR3 sequence (DNA): TGTGCCAGCAGTAAAGCCCCAGGGGTCGGTGGAAACACCATATATTTT. It encodes CASSKAPGVGGNTIYF.

The CDR3 DNA reads TGTGCCAGCAGCCGCTCCCCGGGACGACTAGCGGGACTTGGTAGAGGACATACAGATACGCAGTATTTT. Its translation is CASSRSPGRLAGLGRGHTDTQYF. The chain uses TRBV4-2 and TRBJ2-3; 11 bases are a match to TRBD2. The germline V gene has CDR1 LGHNA and CDR2 YNFKEQ. J gave up 3 bases and V 4 bases, and 27 bases lay outside the gene matches. This CDR3 spans 23 amino acids.

The rearrangement uses TRBV9 and TRBJ2-1; 14 bases map to TRBD2. V lost 4 bases, J lost 4 bases, and 7 bases stayed unmatched. From germline, CDR1 is SGDLS and CDR2 YYNGEE. This CDR3 has 17 residues. The CDR3 DNA reads as TGTGCCAGCAGCCCCCCGGGACTAGCGGGGGCATACAATGAGCAGTTCTTC. Amino acid sequence: CASSPPGLAGAYNEQFF.

This sequence joins TRBV18 and TRBJ2-1; 10 bases match TRBD2. The CDR3 is made up of 18 amino acids. Per germline, CDR1 KGHSH and CDR2 LQKENI. V was clipped by 1 base and J by 10 bases; unmatched bases: 16. The CDR3 region is CASSPLYDTGLAIMEQFF. The CDR3 bases are TGTGCCAGCTCACCACTTTACGACACGGGACTAGCGATTATGGAGCAGTTCTTC.

The chain joins TRBV5-1 to TRBJ1-2; 8 bases agree with TRBD1. The V gene's germline CDR1 is SGHRS and CDR2 YFSETQ. The CDR3 is 18 amino acids. Trimming cost V 2 bases and J 0 bases; bases outside gene matches: 12. The DNA of the CDR3 is TGCGCCAGCAGCTTCGGACAGGGTTTTATCTCGGCTAACTATGGCTACACCTTC. This gives the protein CASSFGQGFISANYGYTF.

This sequence joins TRBV6-5 and TRBJ2-1, with a tentative D call TRBD2 (5 bases). CDR1 and CDR2 (germline): MNHEY, SVGAGI. This CDR3 region has 13 residues. Trimming shortened V by 5 bases and J by 4 bases, and 9 bases separated the two germline ends. The CDR3 sequence is CASSRGSYNEQFF. The CDR3 DNA reads as TGTGCCAGCAGTCGGGGTTCTTACAATGAGCAGTTCTTC.

The gene calls are TRBV15 and TRBJ2-7; 10 nucleotides align to TRBD1. The CDR3 is 15 amino acids. With V trimmed by 2 bases and J by 5 bases, 6 bases remained unmatched. Germline V CDR1 and CDR2: LNHNV, YYDKDF (reference sequence). The CDR3 is CATSRPGQGFHEQYF. The CDR3 bases are TGTGCCACCAGCAGACCGGGACAGGGGTTCCACGAGCAGTACTTC.

The chain combines TRBV7-9 with TRBJ2-7; 12 nucleotides align to TRBD1. The J segment lost 7 bases and the V segment lost 4 bases, leaving 5 bases of the junction unmatched. The germline gives CDR1 SEHNR, CDR2 FQNEAQ (reference sequence). The CDR3 sequence is 14 residues long. The CDR3 DNA reads as TGTGCCAGCAGCTGGGGACAGGGGGCGCGTGAGCAGTACTTC. Its protein product is CASSWGQGAREQYF.

The V call is TRBV28, the J call TRBJ1-6; D is perhaps TRBD1 (6 bases). The CDR3 sequence is 16 residues long. Germline V gene lookup returns CDR1 MDHEN and CDR2 SYDVKM. V was clipped by 5 bases and J by 7 bases, with 18 bases between them. The CDR3 region has the DNA TGTGCCAGCAGTCGCCCGGCAGGGGCCGAGAATTCACCCCTCCACTTT. Amino acids: CASSRPAGAENSPLHF.

The CDR3 coding sequence is TGTGCCAGCAAAATACCGGGACAGGGGTTCGACGAGCAGTACTTC. The encoded protein is CASKIPGQGFDEQYF. This sequence joins TRBV28 and TRBJ2-7; 10 nucleotides agree with TRBD1. V was pared by 7 bases and J by 5 bases, with 11 bases of the junction left unmatched. The CDR3 runs to 15 residues. Germline CDR1 and CDR2: MDHEN and SYDVKM.